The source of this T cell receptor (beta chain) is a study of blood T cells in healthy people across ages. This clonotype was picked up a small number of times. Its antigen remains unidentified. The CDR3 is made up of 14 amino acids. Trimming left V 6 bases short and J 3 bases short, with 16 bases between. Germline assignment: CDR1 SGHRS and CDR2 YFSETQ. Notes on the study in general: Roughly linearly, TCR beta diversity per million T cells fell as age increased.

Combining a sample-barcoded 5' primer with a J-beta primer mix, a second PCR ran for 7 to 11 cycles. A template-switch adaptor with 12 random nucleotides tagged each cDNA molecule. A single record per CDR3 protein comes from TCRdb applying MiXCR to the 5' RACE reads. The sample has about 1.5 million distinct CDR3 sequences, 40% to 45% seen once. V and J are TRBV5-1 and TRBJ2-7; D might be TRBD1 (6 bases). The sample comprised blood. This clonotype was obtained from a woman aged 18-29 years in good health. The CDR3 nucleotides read TGCGCCAGCAAGCGGCAGGGGAAAAACTACGAGCAGTACTTC. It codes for CASKRQGKNYEQYF.